The next 25 T cell receptor beta chains were all read from a single sample in a study of blood T cell repertoires in COVID-19. Some clones are missing from TCRdb's copy, which holds only in-frame ones; the method was immunoSEQ multiplex PCR. The sample shows some 400,000 clones, about nine tenths of them seen only once. Sequencing was performed on PBMCs or T cells enriched from blood (not recorded which). Receptor source: a woman younger than 45 who had recovered from COVID-19.

The rearrangement uses TRBV2 and TRBJ1-5; 8 nucleotides line up with TRBD1. Looked up from germline, CDR1 is SNHLY and CDR2 is FYNNEI. The CDR3 is 15 amino acids. J gave up 0 bases and V 5 bases, and 3 bases lay outside the gene matches. CDR3 in amino acids: CASSPDRDSNQPQHF. CDR3 nucleotides: TGTGCCAGCAGTCCGGACAGGGATAGCAATCAGCCCCAGCATTTT.

The chain carries TRBV2 and TRBJ2-7; no definite D call. The germline V gene encodes CDR1 SNHLY and CDR2 FYNNEI. Trimming left V 6 bases short and J 4 bases short, with 10 bases between. This CDR3 contains 12 residues. The CDR3 spells CASRPEYYEQYF. CDR3 in DNA: TGTGCCAGCAGGCCCGAGTATTACGAGCAGTACTTC.

About this clone: Other DNA sequences in this specimen translate into the identical CDR3. The chain recombines TRBV12-3 or TRBV12-4 with TRBJ2-2; perhaps TRBD1 as D (5 bases). This CDR3 is 13 amino acids long. V dropped 6 bases and J dropped 6 bases, with 11 bases sitting between them. The chain's CDR3 is CASSPRVPGELFF. The DNA of the CDR3 is TGTGCCAGCAGCCCCAGGGTTCCCGGGGAGCTGTTTTTT.

This clone was seen at least ten times. V gene TRBV2 combines with J gene TRBJ2-2; 7 bases agree with TRBD1. Trimming at V came to 8 bases and at J to 1 base, leaving 4 bases not matched to a gene. CDR1 SNHLY and CDR2 FYNNEI come from the germline V gene. This CDR3 region has 14 residues. The CDR3 region has the DNA TGTGCCAGCGAGGGACAGTTGAACACCGGGGAGCTGTTTTTT. This codes for CASEGQLNTGELFF.

This clone occurred once. The chain links TRBV19 to TRBJ1-6; 8 nucleotides line up with TRBD1. Germline V gives CDR1 LNHDA, CDR2 SQIVND (reference sequence). Trimming took 2 bases from V and 7 from J; bases not matched to a gene: 4. The CDR3 loop spans 15 amino acids. The chain's CDR3 is CASSISGTGNSPLHF. The DNA of the CDR3 is TGTGCCAGTAGTATATCCGGGACAGGCAATTCACCCCTCCACTTT.

This chain joins TRBV18 and TRBJ1-3; TRBD1 might be the D (5 bases). CDR3 length: 16 amino acids. Germline CDR1 reads KGHSH; CDR2 reads LQKENI. V gave up 0 bases and J gave up 4 bases, with 13 bases separating them. CDR3 sequence reads: CASSPPGPMGGNTIYF. For the CDR3, the DNA is TGTGCCAGCTCACCACCGGGGCCGATGGGAGGAAACACCATATATTTT.

The V and J genes are TRBV4-1 and TRBJ2-1, with TRBD2 identical over 9 bases. V was clipped by 5 bases and J by 4 bases; unmatched bases: 6. This CDR3 is 15 amino acids long. Germline CDR1 and CDR2: MGHRA and YSYEKL. CDR3 loop: CASSTGTSLYNEQFF. The CDR3 DNA is TGCGCCAGCAGCACCGGGACTAGCCTTTACAATGAGCAGTTCTTC.

The CDR3, as DNA: TGCGCCAGCAGCCAAGAGGACAGTGTAGCCAAAAACATTCAGTACTTC. Translating it yields CASSQEDSVAKNIQYF. The gene calls are TRBV4-1 and TRBJ2-4; D might be TRBD1 (6 bases). Germline V lookup: CDR1 MGHRA, CDR2 YSYEKL. The CDR3 loop spans 16 amino acids. V was cut by 0 bases and J by 0 bases, with 9 bases left in between.

This sequence joins TRBV6-1 and TRBJ1-2; a possible D gene is TRBD1 (6 bases). From germline, CDR1 is MNHNS and CDR2 SASEGT. V shed 6 bases and J shed 0 bases, with 26 bases lying between them. The CDR3 runs 19 residues. The CDR3 sequence: CASRESGALDVLANYGYTF. The CDR3 bases are TGTGCCAGCAGGGAATCAGGGGCCCTAGACGTGTTAGCTAACTATGGCTACACCTTC.

V gene TRBV12-2 combines with J gene TRBJ1-1. TRBV12-2 is given as a pseudogene. There are 20 residues in the CDR3. CDR3 protein: CASRLGRGKRSREPNTEAFF. The CDR3, as DNA: TGTGCAAGTCGCTTAGGAAGAGGGAAGCGCAGCAGAGAACCTAACACTGAAGCTTTCTTT.

This sequence joins TRBV28 and TRBJ2-1; 9 bases are shared with TRBD1. CDR1 is MDHEN and CDR2 is SYDVKM in the germline V gene. The CDR3 runs to 15 residues. The trim removed 3 bases at V and 11 bases at J, leaving 11 bases unmatched. Written as DNA, the CDR3 is TGTGCCAGCAGTTTGTGGGACAGGGCCCCAAAAAAGCAGTTCTTC. Amino acids: CASSLWDRAPKKQFF. Filled out from reference TRBV28 and TRBJ2-1, the complete variable domain reads DVKVTQSSRYLVKRTGEKVFLECVQDMDHENMFWYRQDPGLGLRLIYFSYDVKMKEKGDIPEGYSVSREKKERFSLILESASTNQTSMYLCASSLWDRAPKKQFFGPGTRLTVL.

Only a few counts were recorded for this clone. V is TRBV2 and J is TRBJ1-3; D not resolved. Germline values: CDR1 SNHLY, CDR2 FYNNEI. Trimming removed 8 bases at V and 3 bases at J, with 14 bases between. This CDR3 is 14 amino acids long. This CDR3 is CASAPTPLGNTIYF. The CDR3 DNA reads TGTGCCAGCGCCCCAACCCCACTTGGAAACACCATATATTTT.

The chain uses TRBV7-9 and TRBJ1-4; possibly TRBD1 for D (6 bases). Germline V gene data show CDR1 as SEHNR and CDR2 as FQNEAQ (reference sequence). The CDR3 spans 14 residues. Trimming took off 5 bases at V and 6 bases at J, with 13 bases between the two ends. CDR3 nucleotide sequence: TGTGCCAGCAGCGCCACAGGGATTTATGAAAAACTGTTTTTT. Protein sequence: CASSATGIYEKLFF.

The genes are TRBV5-1 and TRBJ2-1; TRBD1 matches at 8 bases. J gave up 5 bases and V 1 base, and 14 bases lay outside the gene matches. Germline-derived CDR1 and CDR2 are SGHRS and YFSETQ. The CDR3 runs to 18 residues. CDR3: CASSLRYPEDRVDNEQFF. The CDR3 DNA follows: TGCGCCAGCAGCTTGAGATATCCCGAGGACAGGGTAGACAATGAGCAGTTCTTC.

The rearrangement links TRBV6-5 to TRBJ2-7; 7 bases are shared with TRBD1. CDR3 length equals 14 residues. The J segment lost 8 bases and the V segment lost 7 bases, leaving 14 bases of the junction unmatched. From germline, CDR1 is MNHEY and CDR2 SVGAGI. This CDR3 reads CASTPRQGQSKQYF. As DNA, the CDR3 is TGTGCCAGCACCCCCAGACAGGGACAATCGAAGCAGTACTTC.

V gene TRBV6-1 combines with J gene TRBJ2-2, with 7 nucleotides matching TRBD1. V dropped 4 bases and J dropped 1; count of bases not matched to a gene: 6. Germline loops: CDR1 MNHNS, CDR2 SASEGT. There are 16 residues in the CDR3. The DNA for the CDR3 is TGTGCCAGCAGTGTGTTCGGGACAGTGAACACCGGGGAGCTGTTTTTT. Residues: CASSVFGTVNTGELFF.

This clone was picked up one time. V gene TRBV27 combines with J gene TRBJ2-7; 12 nucleotides agree with TRBD1. CDR3 length equals 14 residues. With 3 bases clipped from V and 5 bases from J, the junction kept 2 bases outside the gene matches. Germline V gene lookup returns CDR1 MNHEY and CDR2 SMNVEV (reference sequence). CDR3: CASSLGQGANEQYF. The CDR3 DNA is TGTGCCAGCAGTTTGGGACAGGGGGCCAACGAGCAGTACTTC.

The V and J genes are TRBV25-1 and TRBJ2-2, with 9 bases lining up with TRBD1. Germline V lookup: CDR1 MGHDK, CDR2 SYGVNS. The CDR3 runs to 14 residues. J was trimmed by 3 bases and V by 7 bases; bases with no gene match: 3. The CDR3 nucleotides are TGTGCCAGCATCCGACAGGGGGACACCGGGGAGCTGTTTTTT. Translating it yields CASIRQGDTGELFF.

The rearrangement joins TRBV2 to TRBJ2-1; TRBD2 matches 9 bases. V gave up 6 bases and J gave up 5 bases; unmatched junction bases: 5. The CDR3 covers 14 residues. Germline CDR1 is SNHLY and CDR2 is FYNNEI. The CDR3 sequence: CASRGLAGHNEQFF. CDR3 nucleotide sequence: TGTGCCAGCAGGGGTCTAGCGGGACACAATGAGCAGTTCTTC.

This chain joins TRBV7-9 and TRBJ2-3; a weak D match, TRBD2 (5 bases). The CDR3 is made up of 16 amino acids. Trimming took 3 bases from V and 1 from J, leaving 14 bases between them. Germline V gene data show CDR1 as SEHNR and CDR2 as FQNEAQ (reference sequence). CDR3 protein: CASSLGPAERTDTQYF. CDR3 bases: TGTGCCAGCAGCTTGGGTCCAGCGGAACGCACAGATACGCAGTATTTT.

The chain carries TRBV2 and TRBJ1-5; D is perhaps TRBD1 (5 bases). V lost 6 bases to trimming and J lost 1 base, with 7 bases between them. The CDR3 covers 13 residues. CDR1 is SNHLY and CDR2 is FYNNEI in the germline V gene. CDR3 in DNA: TGTGCCAGCAGGACAGAAAGCAATCAGCCCCAGCATTTT. Translating it yields CASRTESNQPQHF.

This chain links TRBV28 with TRBJ1-2; possibly TRBD1 for D (6 bases). Trimming removed 5 bases from V and 6 bases from J, with 19 bases in between. Per germline, CDR1 MDHEN and CDR2 SYDVKM. The length of the CDR3 is 15 residues. This chain's CDR3 is CASSPSGDTGDGYTF. CDR3 bases: TGTGCCAGCAGTCCGTCAGGGGATACTGGTGATGGCTACACCTTC.

The chain employs TRBV30 and TRBJ2-5, with D hard to call. Trimming shortened V by 2 bases and J by 2 bases, and 9 bases separated the two germline ends. The V gene's germline CDR1 is GTSNPN and CDR2 SVGIG (reference sequence). This CDR3 contains 13 residues. CDR3 region: CAWSKNRQETQYF. CDR3 in DNA: TGTGCCTGGAGTAAGAACAGACAAGAGACCCAGTACTTC.

The gene calls are TRBV7-2 and TRBJ1-4; 7 bases align to TRBD1. Per the germline V gene, CDR1 is SGHTA and CDR2 is FQGNSA. The CDR3 runs to 16 residues. The V gene end was trimmed by 5 bases and the J gene end by 1 base; junction bases not matched to a gene: 7. The CDR3 loop is CASSPGTAGTNEKLFF. The DNA of the CDR3 is TGTGCCAGCAGCCCCGGGACAGCGGGAACTAATGAAAAACTGTTTTTT.

The rearrangement links TRBV30 to TRBJ2-2; D uncertain. Germline loops: CDR1 GTSNPN, CDR2 SVGIG (reference sequence). CDR3 length: 13 amino acids. With 1 base removed from V and 0 bases from J, the gap between germline ends came to 3 bases. Here the CDR3 reads CAWSGPNTGELFF. As DNA, the CDR3 is TGTGCCTGGAGTGGGCCGAACACCGGGGAGCTGTTTTTT. Based on the CDR3 plus reference TRBV30 and TRBJ2-2, the full variable domain is SQTIHQWPATLVQPVGSPLSLECTVEGTSNPNLYWYRQAAGRGLQLLFYSVGIGQISSEVPQNLSASRPQDRQFILSSKKLLLSDSGFYLCAWSGPNTGELFFGEGSRLTVL.